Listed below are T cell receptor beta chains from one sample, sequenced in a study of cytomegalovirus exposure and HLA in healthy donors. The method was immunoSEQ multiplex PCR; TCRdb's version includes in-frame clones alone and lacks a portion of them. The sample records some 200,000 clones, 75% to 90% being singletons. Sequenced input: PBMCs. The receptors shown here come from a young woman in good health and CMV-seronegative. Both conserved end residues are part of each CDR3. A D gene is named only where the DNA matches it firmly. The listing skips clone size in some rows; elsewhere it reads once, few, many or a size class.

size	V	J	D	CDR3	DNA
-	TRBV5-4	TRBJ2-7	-	CASSLETVTVYEQYF	TGTGCCAGCAGCTTGGAAACCGTTACGGTATACGAGCAGTACTTC
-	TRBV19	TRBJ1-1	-	CASSTGFITEAFF	TGTGCCAGTAGTACCGGGTTTATCACTGAAGCTTTCTTT
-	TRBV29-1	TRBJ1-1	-	CSVYNRRNTEAFF	TGCAGCGTTTATAACAGGAGGAACACTGAAGCTTTCTTT
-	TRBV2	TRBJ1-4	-	CASEDLSASKLFF	TGTGCCAGCGAAGACCTTTCAGCGAGCAAACTGTTTTTT
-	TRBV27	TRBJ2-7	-	CASRGVNEQYF	TGTGCCAGCAGGGGCGTGAACGAGCAGTACTTC
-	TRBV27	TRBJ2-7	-	CASSLGGVGNEQYF	TGTGCCAGCAGTTTGGGAGGTGTAGGGAACGAGCAGTACTTC
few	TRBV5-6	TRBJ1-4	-	CASTYDGSGEKLFF	TGTGCCAGCACCTATGACGGTTCAGGCGAAAAACTGTTTTTT
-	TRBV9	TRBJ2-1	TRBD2	CASSVNIAGVLQNEQFF	TGTGCCAGCAGCGTGAATATAGCGGGAGTTTTGCAGAATGAGCAGTTCTTC
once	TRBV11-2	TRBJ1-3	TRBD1	CASSLVPGTGSSGNTIYF	TGTGCCAGCAGCTTAGTCCCCGGGACAGGATCCTCTGGAAACACCATATATTTT
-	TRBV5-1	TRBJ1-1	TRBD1	CASSTQGTHTEAFF	TGCGCCAGCAGCACACAGGGGACACACACTGAAGCTTTCTTT
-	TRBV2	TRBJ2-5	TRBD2	CASSDSEGRAQETQYF	TGTGCCAGCAGTGACTCCGAGGGGAGGGCACAAGAGACCCAGTACTTC
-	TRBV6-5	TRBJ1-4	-	CASGQSSWNEKLFF	TGTGCCAGCGGCCAGTCCTCGTGGAATGAAAAACTGTTTTTT
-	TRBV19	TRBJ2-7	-	CASRTSGTLSSYEQYF	TGTGCCAGTAGGACCTCCGGGACTTTGAGCTCCTACGAGCAGTACTTC
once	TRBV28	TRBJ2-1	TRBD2	CATAGGGATLHYEQFF	TGTGCCACCGCGGGGGGCGGGGCTACACTACACTATGAGCAGTTCTTC
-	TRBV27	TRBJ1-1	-	CASSFWSKNTEAFF	TGTGCCAGCAGTTTCTGGAGTAAGAACACTGAAGCTTTCTTT
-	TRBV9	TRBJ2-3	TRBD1	CASSDGTATDTQYF	TGTGCCAGCAGCGACGGGACAGCCACAGATACGCAGTATTTT
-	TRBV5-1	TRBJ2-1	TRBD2	CASSPIAGGPPNEQFF	TGCGCCAGCAGCCCGATCGCGGGGGGGCCGCCCAATGAGCAGTTCTTC
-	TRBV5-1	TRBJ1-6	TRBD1	CASRSQDRGYSNSPLHF	TGCGCCAGCAGATCACAAGACAGGGGTTATAGTAATTCACCCCTCCACTTT
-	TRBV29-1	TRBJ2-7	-	CSVELGEGDPSYEQYF	TGCAGCGTTGAATTGGGGGAGGGGGACCCCTCCTACGAGCAGTACTTC
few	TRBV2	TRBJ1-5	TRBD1	CASSPGTGGSLGNQPQHF	TGTGCCAGCAGCCCCGGGACAGGGGGCTCTTTAGGCAATCAGCCCCAGCATTTT
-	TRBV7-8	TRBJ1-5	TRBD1	CASSANVRDSRVGNQPQHF	TGTGCCAGCAGCGCGAACGTCCGGGACAGCCGTGTGGGTAATCAGCCCCAGCATTTT
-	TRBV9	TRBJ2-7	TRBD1	CASSPTGAHEQYF	TGTGCCAGCAGCCCCACAGGGGCCCACGAGCAGTACTTC
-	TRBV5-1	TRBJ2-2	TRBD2	CASSWTSGDTGELFF	TGCGCCAGCAGCTGGACTAGCGGGGACACCGGGGAGCTGTTTTTT
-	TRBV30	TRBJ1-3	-	CAWSVGVSGNTIYF	TGTGCCTGGAGTGTCGGAGTCTCTGGAAACACCATATATTTT
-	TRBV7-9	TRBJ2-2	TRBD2	CASSLVSSGTGELFF	TGTGCCAGCAGCTTAGTTTCTAGCGGCACCGGGGAGCTGTTTTTT
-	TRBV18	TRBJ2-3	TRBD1	CASSPRDRGLGDTQYF	TGTGCCAGCTCACCGCGGGACAGGGGGCTGGGAGATACGCAGTATTTT
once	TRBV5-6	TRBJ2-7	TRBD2	CASSLAGDEQYF	TGTGCCAGCAGCTTAGCGGGAGATGAGCAGTACTTC
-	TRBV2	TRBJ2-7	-	CASSDGRRTYEQYF	TGTGCCAGCAGTGATGGCCGGCGGACCTACGAGCAGTACTTC
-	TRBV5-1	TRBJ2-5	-	CASSLEEGQETQYF	TGCGCCAGCAGCTTGGAAGAGGGCCAAGAGACCCAGTACTTC
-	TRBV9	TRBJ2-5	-	CASSVRDGEQYF	TGTGCCAGCAGCGTTAGGGATGGGGAGCAGTACTTC
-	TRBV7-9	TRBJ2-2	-	CASSLLPANTGELFF	TGTGCCAGCAGCTTACTTCCGGCGAACACCGGGGAGCTGTTTTTT
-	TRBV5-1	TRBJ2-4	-	CASSLDFATGRKTSTRAKNIQYF	TGCGCCAGCAGCTTGGACTTCGCTACAGGCCGGAAGACTTCAACCAGGGCCAAAAACATTCAGTACTTC
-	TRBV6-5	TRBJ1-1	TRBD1	CASSSPRGAMNTEAFF	TGTGCCAGCAGTTCCCCCAGGGGGGCAATGAACACTGAAGCTTTCTTT
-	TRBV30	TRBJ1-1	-	CAWSVQPNAEAFF	TGTGCCTGGAGTGTACAACCGAACGCTGAAGCTTTCTTT
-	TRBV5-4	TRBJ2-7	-	CASSVGGTGPSSYEQYF	TGTGCCAGCAGCGTGGGGGGGACAGGCCCTAGCTCCTACGAGCAGTACTTC
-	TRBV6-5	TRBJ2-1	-	CASSSTLNEQFF	TGTGCCAGCAGTTCTACCCTTAATGAGCAGTTCTTC